The sample holds many counts of the clone carrying this TCR beta chain. Its matching antigen is unknown. As healthy controls, volunteers from a blood bank in Maryland, USA, were used. The sample is drawn from a study of neurological immune-mediated disorders. General study points: CDR3 amino acid sequences of expanded clones were not shared across subjects, a result suggesting private repertoires in all groups.

The cDNA came from 5'RACE with 10-nucleotide random UMIs. Over 180 million TCR-beta sequences from 15-18 subjects came from every sequencing run. TCRdb re-derived calls from the 5' RACE reads in MiXCR, one entry per CDR3 protein. The table records about 28,000 distinct CDR3 sequences, 5% to 8% of them present only once. Germline V lookup: CDR1 DFQATT, CDR2 SNEGSKA (reference sequence). V dropped 6 bases and J dropped 0; count of bases not matched to a gene: 6. The CDR3 loop spans 14 amino acids. Sequencing was done on a sample of PBMCs. The chain combines TRBV20-1 with TRBJ2-7; 9 bases line up with TRBD2. The TCR was taken from a woman between 50 and 59 years old in good health. CDR3 sequence: CSAYSGGSSYEQYF. CDR3 nucleotide sequence: TGCAGTGCATATAGCGGGGGAAGCTCCTACGAGCAGTACTTC.